This TCR beta chain was recovered during a study of T cells after yellow fever vaccination. V was shortened by 6 bases and J by 3 bases, with 7 bases between the two germline ends. CDR3 length: 11 residues. The germline gives CDR1 DFQATT, CDR2 SNEGSKA (reference sequence). TCRdb re-derived calls from the 5' RACE reads in MiXCR, one entry per CDR3 protein. The sample has approximately 550,000 distinct CDR3 sequences, 15% to 20% seen once. The origin of this receptor is a man under 40 who received the YFV17D yellow fever vaccine. The source was PBMCs, collected 15 days after the yellow fever booster vaccination. The chain joins TRBV20-1 to TRBJ2-3; D is uncertain. DNA of the CDR3: TGCAGTGCAATACAAACAGATACGCAGTATTTT. The encoded protein is CSAIQTDTQYF.